Listed here is a single TCR beta chain. These data are taken from a study of blood T cell repertoires in COVID-19. Deletions cut 4 bases from V and 1 base from J, with 13 bases between. The CDR3 is 16 amino acids. Germline V lookup: CDR1 KGHDR, CDR2 SFDVKD. Produced via immunoSEQ multiplex PCR; TCRdb's table is partial and in-frame only. Here the sample spans 150,000 to 200,000 clones, roughly 90% being singletons. The V gene is TRBV24-1, the J gene TRBJ2-1; a possible D gene is TRBD1 (6 bases). The sequenced sample consisted of peripheral blood. This clonotype was obtained from a man aged 18 to 30 with COVID-19, enrolled during active disease. CDR3 loop: CATSDRQENSYNEQFF. In DNA, the CDR3 is TGTGCCACCAGTGACAGACAGGAAAATTCCTACAATGAGCAGTTCTTC.